The present T cell receptor beta chain was sequenced within a study of glioma-infiltrating T cells. This clonotype was found many times. Amplification of TCR alpha and beta CDR3 regions from RNA used iRepertoire nested multiplex PCR. TCRdb called the multiplex PCR reads again in MiXCR, with one record for every CDR3 protein. Found here are 300,000 to 400,000 distinct CDR3 sequences, 41% of them singletons; the top ten hold about 12%. Germline-derived CDR1 and CDR2 are SGHTA and FQGNSA. V was clipped by 5 bases and J by 6 bases, with 17 bases between them. The CDR3 runs to 15 residues. V usage is TRBV7-2 and J usage is TRBJ1-5; D is unclear. The sequenced material came from glioma tissue, nonneoplastic brain tissue, or PBMCs (not recorded which). The sequence derives from a human donor with low-grade glioma or glioblastoma, undergoing nonglioma brain surgery, or in good health (not recorded which). The CDR3 nucleotides are TGTGCCAGCAGCGTGGAGCAGATAAGGAGTCAGCCCCAGCATTTT. Translated: CASSVEQIRSQPQHF.